These 5 T cell receptor beta chains originate from one sample sequenced in a study of cytomegalovirus exposure and HLA in healthy donors. The data were produced by immunoSEQ multiplex PCR, yet TCRdb's version contains in-frame clones alone and is incomplete. The sample carries some 140,000 clones, 86% recorded once. The specimen was PBMCs. Receptor source: a human donor in good health.

The chain is built from TRBV9 and TRBJ1-2; 8 bases agree with TRBD1. Germline-derived CDR1 and CDR2 are SGDLS and YYNGEE. Trimming took 0 bases from V and 6 from J; bases not matched to a gene: 10. The CDR3 runs to 16 residues. As DNA, the CDR3 is TGTGCCAGCAGCGTAGGAGACAGGGCAGGGGGCGATGGCTACACCTTC. It is translated as CASSVGDRAGGDGYTF.

This clone was counted many times. The chain carries TRBV19 and TRBJ1-6; D might be TRBD1 (6 bases). Germline CDR1 is LNHDA and CDR2 is SQIVND (reference sequence). Trimming left V 6 bases short and J 7 bases short, with 10 bases between. The CDR3 spans 13 residues. CDR3 in DNA: TGTGCCAGTAGACAGGGCCCCAATTCACCCCTCCACTTT. It encodes CASRQGPNSPLHF.

The chain carries TRBV7-9 and TRBJ2-1, with TRBD2 matching over 12 bases. V gave up 0 bases and J gave up 8 bases; unmatched junction bases: 2. The CDR3 totals 15 residues. The germline V gene has CDR1 SEHNR and CDR2 FQNEAQ (reference sequence). For the CDR3, the DNA is TGTGCCAGCAGCTTAGCGTCTAGCGGGAGGGATGAGCAGTTCTTC. This encodes CASSLASSGRDEQFF.

The chain couples TRBV7-8 to TRBJ2-7; tentatively, D is TRBD1 (5 bases). Trimming left V 1 base short and J 3 bases short, with 10 bases between. Per germline, CDR1 SGHVS and CDR2 FQNEAQ. CDR3 length: 14 residues. The CDR3 DNA is TGTGCCAGCAGCTTAGGGGCAGGGTTCTACGAGCAGTACTTC. This gives the protein CASSLGAGFYEQYF.

The genes are TRBV7-3 and TRBJ2-1; 9 bases line up with TRBD1. J was trimmed by 9 bases and V by 5 bases; bases with no gene match: 11. The CDR3 is made up of 15 amino acids. The V gene's germline CDR1 is SGHTA and CDR2 FQGTGA. CDR3 amino acids: CASSVQRDRVTEQFF. The CDR3 nucleotides are TGTGCCAGCAGCGTCCAAAGGGACAGGGTGACTGAGCAGTTCTTC.